The T cell receptor (beta chain) described here comes from a study of CD8 T cells in ankylosing spondylitis. Overall study findings and caveats: Existing reports had already noted some motif variants in reactive arthritis synovial fluid and blood. Clones tied to disease were said to be significantly enriched in matched ankylosing spondylitis synovial fluid. Roughly eight highly homologous variants made up a TCR beta motif that seemed to typify ankylosing spondylitis blood.

V gave up 0 bases and J gave up 8 bases; unmatched junction bases: 6. The CDR3 sequence is 15 residues long. CDR1 ENHRY and CDR2 SYGVKD come from the germline V gene. TCRdb itself ran the 5' RACE reads through MiXCR, one entry per CDR3 protein. Here the sample spans about 400,000 distinct CDR3 sequences, 20% to 25% being singletons. Of note for this clonotype: Its cognate antigen is unknown.

The chain recombines TRBV10-3 with TRBJ2-1, with 8 bases fitting TRBD1. The source of this sequence is a male donor with ankylosing spondylitis or in good health (not recorded which). Material: blood, either unsorted or a sorted T cell fraction (not recorded which). The CDR3 reads CAISESRTGFDEQFF. The CDR3 region has the DNA TGTGCCATCAGTGAGTCGAGGACAGGGTTTGATGAGCAGTTCTTC.